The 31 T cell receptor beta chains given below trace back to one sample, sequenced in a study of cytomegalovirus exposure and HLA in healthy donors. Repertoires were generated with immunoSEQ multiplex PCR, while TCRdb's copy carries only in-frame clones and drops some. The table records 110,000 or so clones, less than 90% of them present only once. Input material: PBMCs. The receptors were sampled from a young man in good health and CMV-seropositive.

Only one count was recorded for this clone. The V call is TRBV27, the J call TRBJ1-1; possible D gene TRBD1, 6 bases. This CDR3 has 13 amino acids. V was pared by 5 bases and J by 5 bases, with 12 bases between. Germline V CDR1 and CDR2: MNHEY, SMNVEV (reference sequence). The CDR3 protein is CASSPNRDTEAFF. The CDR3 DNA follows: TGTGCCAGCAGTCCAAACAGGGATACTGAAGCTTTCTTT.

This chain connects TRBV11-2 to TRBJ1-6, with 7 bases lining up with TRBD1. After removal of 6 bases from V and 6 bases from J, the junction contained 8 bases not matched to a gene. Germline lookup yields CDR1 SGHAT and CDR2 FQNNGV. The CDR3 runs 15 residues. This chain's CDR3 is CASRFTGTVNSPLHF. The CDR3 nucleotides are TGTGCCAGCAGGTTTACCGGGACAGTTAATTCACCCCTCCACTTT.

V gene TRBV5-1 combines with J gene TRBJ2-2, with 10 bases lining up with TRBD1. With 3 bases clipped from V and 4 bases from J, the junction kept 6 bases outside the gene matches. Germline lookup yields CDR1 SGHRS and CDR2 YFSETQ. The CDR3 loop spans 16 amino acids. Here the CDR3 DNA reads TGCGCCAGCAGCTCTACCGGGACAGGGGTCACCGGGGAGCTGTTTTTT. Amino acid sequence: CASSSTGTGVTGELFF.

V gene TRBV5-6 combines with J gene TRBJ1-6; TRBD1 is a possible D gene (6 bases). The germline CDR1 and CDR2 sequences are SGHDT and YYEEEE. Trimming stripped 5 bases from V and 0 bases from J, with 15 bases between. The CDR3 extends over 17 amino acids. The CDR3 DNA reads TGTGCCAGCAGAAAGGACAGTTACAGCTCCTATAATTCACCCCTCCACTTT. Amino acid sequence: CASRKDSYSSYNSPLHF.

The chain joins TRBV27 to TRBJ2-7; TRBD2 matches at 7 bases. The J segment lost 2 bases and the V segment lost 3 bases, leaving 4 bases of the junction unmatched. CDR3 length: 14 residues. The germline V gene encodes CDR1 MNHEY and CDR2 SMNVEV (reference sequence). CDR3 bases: TGTGCCAGCAGTTTTGGGACTAACCCCTACGAGCAGTACTTC. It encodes CASSFGTNPYEQYF.

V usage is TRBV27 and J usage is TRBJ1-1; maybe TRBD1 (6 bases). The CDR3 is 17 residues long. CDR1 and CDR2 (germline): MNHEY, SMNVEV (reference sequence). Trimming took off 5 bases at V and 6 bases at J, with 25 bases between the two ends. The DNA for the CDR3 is TGTGCCAGCAGTCTCAGGGGCCTTGTGCCCAGGGGTTCTGAAGCTTTCTTT. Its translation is CASSLRGLVPRGSEAFF.

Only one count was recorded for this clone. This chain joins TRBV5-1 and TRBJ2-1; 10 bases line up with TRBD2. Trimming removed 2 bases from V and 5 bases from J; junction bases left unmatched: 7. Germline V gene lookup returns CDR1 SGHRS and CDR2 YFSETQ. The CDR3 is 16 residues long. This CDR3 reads CASSFFLAGANNEQFF. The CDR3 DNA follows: TGCGCCAGCAGCTTTTTTCTAGCGGGGGCGAACAATGAGCAGTTCTTC. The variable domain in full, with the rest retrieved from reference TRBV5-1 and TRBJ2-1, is KAGVTQTPRYLIKTRGQQVTLSCSPISGHRSVSWYQQTPGQGLQFLFEYFSETQRNKGNFPGRFSGRQFSNSRSEMNVSTLELGDSALYLCASSFFLAGANNEQFFGPGTRLTVL.

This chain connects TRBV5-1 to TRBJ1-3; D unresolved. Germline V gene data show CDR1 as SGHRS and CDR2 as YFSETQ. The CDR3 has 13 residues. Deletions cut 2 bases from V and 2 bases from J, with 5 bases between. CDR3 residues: CASSFQAGNTIYF. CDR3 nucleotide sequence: TGCGCCAGCAGCTTTCAGGCTGGAAACACCATATATTTT.

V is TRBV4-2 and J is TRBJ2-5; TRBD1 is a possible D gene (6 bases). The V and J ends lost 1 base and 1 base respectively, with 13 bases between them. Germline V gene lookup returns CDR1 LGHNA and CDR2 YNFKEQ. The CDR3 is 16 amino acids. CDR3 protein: CASSQGTGPLQETQYF. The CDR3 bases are TGTGCCAGCAGCCAAGGTACAGGGCCCCTCCAAGAGACCCAGTACTTC.

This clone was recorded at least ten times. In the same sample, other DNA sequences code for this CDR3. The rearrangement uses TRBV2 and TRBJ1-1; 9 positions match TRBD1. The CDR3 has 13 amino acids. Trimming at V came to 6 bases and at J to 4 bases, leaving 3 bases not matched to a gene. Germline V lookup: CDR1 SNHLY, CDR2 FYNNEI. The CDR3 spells CASSGQGSTEAFF. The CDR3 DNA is TGTGCCAGCAGCGGACAGGGGTCCACTGAAGCTTTCTTT.

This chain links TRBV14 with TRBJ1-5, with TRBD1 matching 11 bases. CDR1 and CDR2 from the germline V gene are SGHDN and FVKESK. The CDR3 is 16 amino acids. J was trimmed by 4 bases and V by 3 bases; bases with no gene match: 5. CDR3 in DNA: TGTGCCAGCAGCCAGCTGGGACAGGGGGGGAATCAGCCCCAGCATTTT. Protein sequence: CASSQLGQGGNQPQHF. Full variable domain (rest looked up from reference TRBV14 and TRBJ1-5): EAGVTQFPSHSVIEKGQTVTLRCDPISGHDNLYWYRRVMGKEIKFLLHFVKESKQDESGMPNNRFLAERTGGTYSTLKVQPAELEDSGVYFCASSQLGQGGNQPQHFGDGTRLSIL.

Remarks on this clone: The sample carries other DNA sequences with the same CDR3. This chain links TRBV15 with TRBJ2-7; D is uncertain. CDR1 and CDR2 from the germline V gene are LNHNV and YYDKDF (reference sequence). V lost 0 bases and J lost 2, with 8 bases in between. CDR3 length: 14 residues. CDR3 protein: CATSRDSGAYEQYF. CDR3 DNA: TGTGCCACCAGCAGAGATTCGGGTGCCTACGAGCAGTACTTC.

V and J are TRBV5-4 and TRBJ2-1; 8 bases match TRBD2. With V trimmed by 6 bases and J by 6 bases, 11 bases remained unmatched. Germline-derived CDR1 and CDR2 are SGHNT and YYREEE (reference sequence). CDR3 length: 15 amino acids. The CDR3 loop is CASNDGTSRLNEQFF. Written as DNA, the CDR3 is TGTGCCAGCAACGACGGGACTAGTCGACTCAATGAGCAGTTCTTC.

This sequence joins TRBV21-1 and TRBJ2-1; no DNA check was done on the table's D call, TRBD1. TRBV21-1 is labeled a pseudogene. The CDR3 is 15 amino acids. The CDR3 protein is CASSKGATGCNEQFF. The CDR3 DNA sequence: TGTGCCAGCAGCAAAGGGGCTACAGGGTGCAATGAGCAGTTCTTC.

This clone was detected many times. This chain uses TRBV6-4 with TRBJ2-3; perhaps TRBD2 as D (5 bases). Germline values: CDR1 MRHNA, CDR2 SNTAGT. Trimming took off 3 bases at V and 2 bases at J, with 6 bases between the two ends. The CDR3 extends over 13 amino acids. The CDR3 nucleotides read TGTGCCAGCAGTGAGCGGGCCACAGATACGCAGTATTTT. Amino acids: CASSERATDTQYF.

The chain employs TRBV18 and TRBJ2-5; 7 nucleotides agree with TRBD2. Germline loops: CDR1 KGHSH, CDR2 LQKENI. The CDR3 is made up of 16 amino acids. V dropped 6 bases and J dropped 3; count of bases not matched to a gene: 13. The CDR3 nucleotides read TGTGCCAGCTCCACCCAGGGTACAGCGGGAAAAGAGACCCAGTACTTC. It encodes CASSTQGTAGKETQYF.

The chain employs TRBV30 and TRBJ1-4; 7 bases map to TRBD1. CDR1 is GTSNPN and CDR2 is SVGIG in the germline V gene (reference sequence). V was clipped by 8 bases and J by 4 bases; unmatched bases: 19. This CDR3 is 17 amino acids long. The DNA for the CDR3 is TGTGCCATCAATAGAAAAGGGGGCATGGTATTTAATGAAAAACTGTTTTTT. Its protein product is CAINRKGGMVFNEKLFF.

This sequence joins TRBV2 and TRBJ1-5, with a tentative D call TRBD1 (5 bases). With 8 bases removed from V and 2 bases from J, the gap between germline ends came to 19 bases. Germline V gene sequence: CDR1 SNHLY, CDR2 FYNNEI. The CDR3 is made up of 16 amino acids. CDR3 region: CASRGGVRNGNQPQHF. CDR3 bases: TGTGCCAGCCGGGGGGGTGTGAGGAATGGCAATCAGCCCCAGCATTTT.

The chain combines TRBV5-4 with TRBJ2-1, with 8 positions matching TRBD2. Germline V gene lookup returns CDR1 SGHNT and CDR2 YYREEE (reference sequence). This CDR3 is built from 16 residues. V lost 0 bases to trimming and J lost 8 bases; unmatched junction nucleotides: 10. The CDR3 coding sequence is TGTGCCAGCAGCTTGGATCCAGCGGGGGATCGTGATGAGCAGTTCTTC. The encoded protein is CASSLDPAGDRDEQFF. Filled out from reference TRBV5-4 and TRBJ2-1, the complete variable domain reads ETGVTQSPTHLIKTRGQQVTLRCSSQSGHNTVSWYQQALGQGPQFIFQYYREEENGRGNFPPRFSGLQFPNYSSELNVNALELDDSALYLCASSLDPAGDRDEQFFGPGTRLTVL.

CDR3 region: CASSEWGRGYTF. CDR3 sequence (DNA): TGTGCCAGCAGTGAATGGGGCCGGGGCTACACCTTC. The chain combines TRBV2 with TRBJ1-2; maybe TRBD1 (5 bases). Germline V gene sequence: CDR1 SNHLY, CDR2 FYNNEI. V dropped 2 bases and J dropped 8 bases, with 9 bases sitting between them. This CDR3 has 12 residues.

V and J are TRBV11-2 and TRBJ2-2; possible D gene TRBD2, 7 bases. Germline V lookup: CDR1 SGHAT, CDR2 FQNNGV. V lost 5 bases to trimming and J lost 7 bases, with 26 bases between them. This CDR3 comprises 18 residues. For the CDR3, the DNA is TGTGCCAGCAGCCCACTTAGGTCTGGGCGGGGGCGTATCGGGGAGCTGTTTTTT. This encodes CASSPLRSGRGRIGELFF.

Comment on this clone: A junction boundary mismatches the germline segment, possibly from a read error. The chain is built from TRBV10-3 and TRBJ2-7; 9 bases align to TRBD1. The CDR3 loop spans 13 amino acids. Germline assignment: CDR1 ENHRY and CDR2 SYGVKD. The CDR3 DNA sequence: TGTGCCATCAGTGCTAGTGGGCCCGGGACAGGGCTCTTC. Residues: CAISASGPGTGLF.

This CDR3 is CASRAGTGQSGELFF. CDR3 nucleotide sequence: TGTGCCAGCAGGGCGGGGACAGGTCAATCCGGGGAGCTGTTTTTT. The chain links TRBV6-6 to TRBJ2-2, with 8 bases that match TRBD1. Germline V CDR1 and CDR2: MNHNY, SVGAGI (reference sequence). V lost 6 bases and J lost 6; bases outside the gene matches: 9. The CDR3 loop spans 15 amino acids.

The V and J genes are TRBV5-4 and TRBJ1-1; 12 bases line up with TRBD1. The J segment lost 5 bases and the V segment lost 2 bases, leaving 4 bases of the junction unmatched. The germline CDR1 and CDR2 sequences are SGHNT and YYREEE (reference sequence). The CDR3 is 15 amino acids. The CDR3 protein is CASSFRDRGLTEAFF. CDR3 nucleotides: TGTGCCAGCAGCTTCCGGGACAGGGGGCTAACTGAAGCTTTCTTT.

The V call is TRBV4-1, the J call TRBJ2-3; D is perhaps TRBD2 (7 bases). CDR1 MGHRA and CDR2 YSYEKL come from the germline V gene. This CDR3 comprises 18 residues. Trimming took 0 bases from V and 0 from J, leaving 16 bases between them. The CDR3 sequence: CASSQEGRGAVSTDTQYF. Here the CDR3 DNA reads TGCGCCAGCAGCCAAGAGGGTCGGGGGGCAGTTAGCACAGATACGCAGTATTTT.

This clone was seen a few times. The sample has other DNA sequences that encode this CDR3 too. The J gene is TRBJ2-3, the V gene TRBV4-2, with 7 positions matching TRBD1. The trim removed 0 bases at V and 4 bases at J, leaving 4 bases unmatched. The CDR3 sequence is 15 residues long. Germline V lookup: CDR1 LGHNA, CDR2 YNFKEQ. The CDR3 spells CASSQDEGAADTQYF. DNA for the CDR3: TGTGCCAGCAGCCAAGATGAGGGGGCTGCAGATACGCAGTATTTT.

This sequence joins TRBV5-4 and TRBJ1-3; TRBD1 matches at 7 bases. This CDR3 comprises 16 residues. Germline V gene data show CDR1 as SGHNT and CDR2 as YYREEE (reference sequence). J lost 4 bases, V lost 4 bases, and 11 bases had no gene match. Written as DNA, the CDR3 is TGTGCCAGCAGCGCTCGACAGGGATCGACAGGAAACACCATATATTTT. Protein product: CASSARQGSTGNTIYF.

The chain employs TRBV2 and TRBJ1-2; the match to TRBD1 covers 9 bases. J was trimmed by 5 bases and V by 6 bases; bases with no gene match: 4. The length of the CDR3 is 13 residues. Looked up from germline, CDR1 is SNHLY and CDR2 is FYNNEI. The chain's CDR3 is CASRGDRAYGYTF. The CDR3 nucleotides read TGTGCCAGCAGGGGGGACAGGGCATATGGCTACACCTTC.

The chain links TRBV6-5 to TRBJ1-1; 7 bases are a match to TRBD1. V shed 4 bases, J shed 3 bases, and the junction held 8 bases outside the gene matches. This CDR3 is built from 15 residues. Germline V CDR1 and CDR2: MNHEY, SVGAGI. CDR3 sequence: CASSLVSGGYTEAFF. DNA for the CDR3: TGTGCCAGCAGTTTAGTCTCAGGGGGATACACTGAAGCTTTCTTT.

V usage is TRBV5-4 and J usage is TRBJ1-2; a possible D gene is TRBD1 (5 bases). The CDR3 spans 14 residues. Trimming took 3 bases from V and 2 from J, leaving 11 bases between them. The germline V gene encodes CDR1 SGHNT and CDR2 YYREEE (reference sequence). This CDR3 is CASSSQGANYGYTF. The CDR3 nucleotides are TGTGCCAGCAGCTCCCAGGGTGCCAACTATGGCTACACCTTC.

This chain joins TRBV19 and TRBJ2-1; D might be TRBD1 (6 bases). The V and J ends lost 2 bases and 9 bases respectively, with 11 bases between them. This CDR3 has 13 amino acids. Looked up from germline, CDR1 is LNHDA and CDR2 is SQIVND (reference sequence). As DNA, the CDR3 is TGTGCCAGTAGTATAAACAGGGTGGGTGAGCAGTTCTTC. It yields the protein CASSINRVGEQFF. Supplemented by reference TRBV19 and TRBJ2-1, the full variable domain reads DGGITQSPKYLFRKEGQNVTLSCEQNLNHDAMYWYRQDPGQGLRLIYYSQIVNDFQKGDIAEGYSVSREKKESFPLTVTSAQKNPTAFYLCASSINRVGEQFFGPGTRLTVL.